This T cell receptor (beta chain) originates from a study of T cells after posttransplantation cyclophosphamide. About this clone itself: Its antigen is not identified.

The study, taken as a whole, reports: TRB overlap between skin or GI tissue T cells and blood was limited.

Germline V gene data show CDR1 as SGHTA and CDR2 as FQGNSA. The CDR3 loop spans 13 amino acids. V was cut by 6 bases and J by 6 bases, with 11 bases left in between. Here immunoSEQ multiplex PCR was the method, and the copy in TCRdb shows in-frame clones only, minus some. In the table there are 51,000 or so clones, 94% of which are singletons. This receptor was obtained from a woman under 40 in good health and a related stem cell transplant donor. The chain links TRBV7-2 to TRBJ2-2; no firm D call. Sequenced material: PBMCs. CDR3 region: CASRNGYAGELFF. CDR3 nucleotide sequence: TGTGCCAGCAGGAACGGTTATGCCGGGGAGCTGTTTTTT.